Following are 12 T cell receptor beta chains from one sample sequenced in a study of blood T cell repertoires in COVID-19. Clones were read by immunoSEQ multiplex PCR, and TCRdb kept only the in-frame ones, dropping some. This table has more than 95,000 clones, 70% to 80% appearing once. The specimen sequenced was peripheral blood. Source of these receptors: a man aged 35 to 55 with active or convalescent COVID-19.

The J gene is TRBJ2-1, the V gene TRBV21-1; the DNA was not used to check the table's D call, TRBD1. TRBV21-1 is assigned pseudogene status. The CDR3 spans 19 residues. The CDR3 region has the DNA TGTGCCAGCAGCCTAACGGAACCCAACGGGACAGGCTCCTACAATGAGCAGTTCTTC. This codes for CASSLTEPNGTGSYNEQFF.

This chain connects TRBV27 to TRBJ1-1; 7 bases align to TRBD1. J lost 8 bases, V lost 4 bases, and 10 bases had no gene match. The germline gives CDR1 MNHEY, CDR2 SMNVEV (reference sequence). This CDR3 region has 14 residues. The CDR3 DNA reads as TGTGCCAGCAGTTCGCATCCGGGACAGCAAGAAGCTTTCTTT. Protein sequence: CASSSHPGQQEAFF.

This clone was counted at least ten times. The rearrangement uses TRBV6-5 and TRBJ1-5; 9 bases are a match to TRBD1. The CDR3 is made up of 14 amino acids. V gave up 6 bases and J gave up 0 bases; unmatched junction bases: 0. Germline V gene lookup returns CDR1 MNHEY and CDR2 SVGAGI. In DNA form, the CDR3 reads TGTGCCAGCAGGGACAGGGGTAGCAATCAGCCCCAGCATTTT. It is translated as CASRDRGSNQPQHF.

The chain is built from TRBV24-1 and TRBJ2-1, with TRBD2 identical over 13 bases. Germline V gene data show CDR1 as KGHDR and CDR2 as SFDVKD. Unmatched junction bases numbered 4, after V lost 4 bases and J lost 5 bases. CDR3 length: 16 amino acids. The CDR3 nucleotides are TGTGCCACCAGTGACTACGGGACTAGCGGGGACAATGAGCAGTTCTTC. Its translation: CATSDYGTSGDNEQFF.

The chain has TRBV28 and TRBJ1-4; 9 bases are a match to TRBD1. Trimming took 0 bases from V and 6 from J; bases not matched to a gene: 8. There are 17 residues in the CDR3. The germline V gene encodes CDR1 MDHEN and CDR2 SYDVKM. CDR3 residues: CASSLWNLQGADEKLFF. Written as DNA, the CDR3 is TGTGCCAGCAGTTTATGGAACCTACAGGGGGCAGATGAAAAACTGTTTTTT.

The rearrangement uses TRBV14 and TRBJ1-3, with a tentative D call TRBD1 (5 bases). Germline V gene lookup returns CDR1 SGHDN and CDR2 FVKESK. With 3 bases removed from V and 2 bases from J, the gap between germline ends came to 14 bases. This CDR3 region has 16 residues. Here the CDR3 DNA reads TGTGCCAGCAGCCACCAACAGGAGCGAGCTGGAAACACCATATATTTT. Protein product: CASSHQQERAGNTIYF.

The chain carries TRBV29-1 and TRBJ1-2, with TRBD1 identical over 8 bases. J gave up 8 bases and V 5 bases, and 13 bases lay outside the gene matches. The CDR3 totals 14 residues. Germline V gene data show CDR1 as SQVTM and CDR2 as ANQGSEA. The CDR3 nucleotides read TGCAGCGTTAAACCTTCAGGGGGCGCTGGCGGCTACACCTTC. It specifies CSVKPSGGAGGYTF.

The V and J genes are TRBV27 and TRBJ2-6, with a possible D match to TRBD1 (6 bases). This CDR3 is built from 15 residues. CDR1 and CDR2 (germline): MNHEY, SMNVEV (reference sequence). V dropped 2 bases and J dropped 2 bases, with 7 bases sitting between them. The CDR3 DNA sequence: TGTGCCAGCAGTTTAACAGGGCCTGGGGCCAACGTCCTGACTTTC. Amino acids: CASSLTGPGANVLTF.

The V and J genes are TRBV6-1 and TRBJ1-2; D gene ambiguous. Trimming shortened V by 1 base and J by 4 bases, and 13 bases separated the two germline ends. The length of the CDR3 is 15 residues. The germline CDR1 and CDR2 sequences are MNHNS and SASEGT. CDR3 in amino acids: CASSEGPLSFYGYTF. The CDR3 DNA reads as TGTGCCAGCAGTGAAGGTCCCTTGTCGTTCTATGGCTACACCTTC.

Note on this clone: Relative to the germline gene, one junction end is altered; a read error may explain this. This chain joins TRBV7-7 and TRBJ2-5, with 9 bases aligning to TRBD1. In germline, CDR1 is SSHAT, CDR2 FNYEAQ (reference sequence). The length of the CDR3 is 14 residues. CDR3: CASSAGQGEKTQYF. The CDR3 coding sequence is TGTGCTAGCAGCGCGGGACAGGGAGAAAAGACCCAGTACTTC.

In its sample, this clone was seen once. The chain employs TRBV4-1 and TRBJ1-3; D gene ambiguous. Germline loops: CDR1 MGHRA, CDR2 YSYEKL. This CDR3 contains 16 residues. Trimming removed 0 bases at V and 0 bases at J, with 9 bases between. CDR3 in amino acids: CASSQESGFSGNTIYF. CDR3 nucleotides: TGCGCCAGCAGCCAAGAGTCGGGGTTCTCTGGAAACACCATATATTTT.

This clone appeared a few times. The chain recombines TRBV7-9 with TRBJ1-4; no firm D call. CDR3 length: 13 amino acids. V lost 5 bases and J lost 10, with 14 bases in between. Germline V gene data show CDR1 as SEHNR and CDR2 as FQNEAQ (reference sequence). CDR3 bases: TGTGCCAGCAGCCCCCAGCAGGTTGGAAAACTGTTTTTT. Encoded protein: CASSPQQVGKLFF.